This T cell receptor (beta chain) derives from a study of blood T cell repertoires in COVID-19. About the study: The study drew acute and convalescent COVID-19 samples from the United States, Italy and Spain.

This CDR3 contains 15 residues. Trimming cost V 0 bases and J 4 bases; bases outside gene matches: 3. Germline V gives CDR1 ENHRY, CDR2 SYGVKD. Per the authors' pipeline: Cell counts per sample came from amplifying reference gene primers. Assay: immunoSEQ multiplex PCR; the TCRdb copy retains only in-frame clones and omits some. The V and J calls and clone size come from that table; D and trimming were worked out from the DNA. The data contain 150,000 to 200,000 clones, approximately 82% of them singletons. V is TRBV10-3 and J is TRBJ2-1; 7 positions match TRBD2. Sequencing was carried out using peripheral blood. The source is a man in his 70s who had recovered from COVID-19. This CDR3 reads CAISESSGMYNEQFF. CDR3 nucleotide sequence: TGTGCCATCAGTGAGTCAAGCGGGATGTACAATGAGCAGTTCTTC.